These 3 T cell receptor beta chains were all obtained from the same sample, sequenced in a study of blood T cells in healthy people across ages. The second PCR ran about 6 to 12 cycles with a sample-barcoded 5' primer and J-beta primers. TCRdb reprocessed the 5' RACE reads via MiXCR and lists one record per CDR3 protein. Among roughly 1,300,000 distinct CDR3 sequences listed, roughly 60% were seen once. Sequencing used blood. The receptors were sampled from a man aged 18 to 30 in good health.

The rearrangement uses TRBV27 and TRBJ1-6; D remains ambiguous. Germline CDR1 reads MNHEY; CDR2 reads SMNVEV (reference sequence). CDR3 length: 17 amino acids. The V gene lost 5 bases and the J gene lost 1 base, with 15 bases spanning the gap. Here the CDR3 reads CASSTWTPGSYNSPLHF. The DNA for the CDR3 is TGTGCCAGCAGTACATGGACCCCCGGGTCCTATAATTCACCCCTCCACTTT.

This clonotype was seen only a few times. The rearrangement joins TRBV15 to TRBJ2-3; 8 bases map to TRBD2. The CDR3 has 14 amino acids. Per the germline V gene, CDR1 is LNHNV and CDR2 is YYDKDF (reference sequence). Germline trimming cut 9 bases from V and 4 bases from J; bases unmatched to any gene: 9. The CDR3: CATEVAGGADTQYF. The CDR3 nucleotides read TGTGCCACGGAGGTGGCGGGGGGAGCAGATACGCAGTATTTT. The whole variable domain, filled in from reference TRBV15 and TRBJ2-3, reads DAMVIQNPRYQVTQFGKPVTLSCSQTLNHNVMYWYQQKSSQAPKLLFHYYDKDFNNEADTPDNFQSRRPNTSFCFLDIRSPGLGDTAMYLCATEVAGGADTQYFGPGTRLTVL.

This clonotype is a singleton in its sample. The chain is built from TRBV5-1 and TRBJ2-7; D possibly corresponds to TRBD1 (6 bases). Germline V gene sequence: CDR1 SGHRS, CDR2 YFSETQ. The CDR3 runs to 15 residues. V was trimmed by 3 bases and J by 0 bases, leaving 13 bases between them. CDR3 region: CASSSGHGNSYEQYF. The CDR3 bases are TGCGCCAGCAGCTCGGGACATGGCAACTCCTACGAGCAGTACTTC. Full variable domain (outside the CDR3, taken from reference TRBV5-1 and TRBJ2-7): KAGVTQTPRYLIKTRGQQVTLSCSPISGHRSVSWYQQTPGQGLQFLFEYFSETQRNKGNFPGRFSGRQFSNSRSEMNVSTLELGDSALYLCASSSGHGNSYEQYFGPGTRLTVT.